This T cell receptor beta chain was found in a study of blood T cell repertoires in COVID-19. At the level of the study: Sources were T cells, B-cell-depleted T cells, or PBMCs; the material itself was cDNA or gDNA.

The CDR3 runs 16 residues. Trimming cost V 4 bases and J 1 base; bases outside gene matches: 9. Looked up from germline, CDR1 is MNHNS and CDR2 is SASEGT. Only in-frame clones appear in the TCRdb table, and some are missing; sequencing was by immunoSEQ multiplex PCR. The sample contains tens of thousands of clones, roughly 85% of which appear only once. V and J are TRBV6-1 and TRBJ1-1; the match to TRBD1 covers 7 bases. The material sequenced was peripheral blood. The TCR comes from a man between 60 and 75 years old with acute or convalescent COVID-19. The CDR3 bases are TGTGCCAGCAGTGCTCTTTCCGGGACAGCGAACACTGAAGCTTTCTTT. This codes for CASSALSGTANTEAFF.